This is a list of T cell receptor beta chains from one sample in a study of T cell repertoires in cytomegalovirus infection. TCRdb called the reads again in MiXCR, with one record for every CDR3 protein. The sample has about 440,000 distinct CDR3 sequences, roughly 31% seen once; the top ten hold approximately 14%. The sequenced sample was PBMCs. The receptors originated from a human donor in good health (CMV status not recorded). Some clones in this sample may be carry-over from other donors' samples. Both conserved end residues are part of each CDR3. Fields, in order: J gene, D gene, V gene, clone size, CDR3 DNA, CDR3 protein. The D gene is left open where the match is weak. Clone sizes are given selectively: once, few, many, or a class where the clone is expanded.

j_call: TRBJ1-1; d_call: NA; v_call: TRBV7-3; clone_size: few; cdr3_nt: TGTGCCAGCAGCCATGGGGTGGGTTCGGCAGTGGCTTTCTTT; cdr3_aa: CASSHGVGSAVAFF
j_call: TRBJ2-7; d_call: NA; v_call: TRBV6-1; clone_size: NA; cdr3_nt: TGTGCCAGCAGTGAAGATGGACTACCGATCTACGAGCAGTACTTC; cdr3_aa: CASSEDGLPIYEQYF
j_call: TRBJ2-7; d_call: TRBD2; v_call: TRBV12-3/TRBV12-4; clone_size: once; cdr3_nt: TGTGCCAGCACCTTGGGAGGGAGATCGTACGAGCAGTACTTC; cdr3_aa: CASTLGGRSYEQYF
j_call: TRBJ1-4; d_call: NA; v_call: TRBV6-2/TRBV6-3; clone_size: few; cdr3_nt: TGTGCCAGCAGTTACGGCGGGGGCCCAGCGACTGGAAAACTGTTTTTT; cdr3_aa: CASSYGGGPATGKLFF
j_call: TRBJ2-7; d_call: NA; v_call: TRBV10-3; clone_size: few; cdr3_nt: TGTGCCATCAGTGGGCTTACCGGCGGAGAGCAGTACTTC; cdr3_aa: CAISGLTGGEQYF
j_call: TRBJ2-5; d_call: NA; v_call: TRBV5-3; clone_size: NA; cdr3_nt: TGTGCCAGCAGCCGAGTAGGAGAACAAGAGACCCAGTACTTC; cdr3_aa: CASSRVGEQETQYF
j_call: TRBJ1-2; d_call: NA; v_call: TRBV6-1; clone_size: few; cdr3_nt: TGTGCCAGCAAGAGTAACGCATCCCCTCGGAACTATGGCTACACCTTC; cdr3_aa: CASKSNASPRNYGYTF
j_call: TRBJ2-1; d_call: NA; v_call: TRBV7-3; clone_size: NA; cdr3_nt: TGTGCCAGCAGCCTCACATCGTCCTACAATGAGCAGTTCTTC; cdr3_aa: CASSLTSSYNEQFF
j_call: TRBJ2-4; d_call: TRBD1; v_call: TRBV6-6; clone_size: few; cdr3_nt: TGTGCCAGCAGTTCACCGGGACAGGGGGACATTCAGTACTTC; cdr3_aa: CASSSPGQGDIQYF
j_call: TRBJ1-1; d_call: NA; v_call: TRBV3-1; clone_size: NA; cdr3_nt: TGTGCCAGCAGCCAAGAAGCCGTGGGTTTAGAAGCTTTCTTT; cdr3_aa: CASSQEAVGLEAFF
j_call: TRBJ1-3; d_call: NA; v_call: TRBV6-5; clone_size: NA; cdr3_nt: TGTTACAGCAGTTCAGGGTCTGGAAACACCATATATTTT; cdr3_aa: CYSSSGSGNTIYF
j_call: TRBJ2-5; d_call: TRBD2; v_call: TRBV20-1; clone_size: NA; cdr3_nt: TGCAGTGCTAGCGGCGGGGGAGGCTCAGAGACCCAGTACTTC; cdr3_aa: CSASGGGGSETQYF